The 10 T cell receptor beta chains below all came from one sample that was sequenced in a study of T cell responses to AZD1222 COVID-19 vaccine. Repertoires were generated with immunoSEQ multiplex PCR, while TCRdb's copy carries only in-frame clones and drops some. The sample includes roughly 140,000 clones, almost 90% of them seen just once. Sample: peripheral blood, taken on day 0 of AZD1222 vaccination. The receptor source for this set is an adult in good health.

The chain has TRBV29-1 and TRBJ1-1; a weak D match, TRBD1 (5 bases). The CDR3 totals 12 residues. V was clipped by 6 bases and J by 1 base, with 9 bases between them. CDR1 is SQVTM and CDR2 is ANQGSEA in the germline V gene. In DNA, the CDR3 is TGCAGCGTAGACAGACAGAACACTGAAGCTTTCTTT. It specifies CSVDRQNTEAFF.

This sequence joins TRBV7-2 and TRBJ2-1; D is perhaps TRBD2 (5 bases). Per the germline V gene, CDR1 is SGHTA and CDR2 is FQGNSA. Between the trimmed V and J ends, which lost 5 bases and 4 bases, there was a span of 12 bases. This CDR3 is 14 amino acids long. The CDR3 protein is CASSLMGSYNEQFF. The CDR3 DNA sequence: TGTGCCAGCAGCCTCATGGGGAGTTACAATGAGCAGTTCTTC.

The chain carries TRBV19 and TRBJ2-3; 10 bases agree with TRBD2. This CDR3 is built from 15 residues. Germline CDR1 reads LNHDA; CDR2 reads SQIVND (reference sequence). The V segment lost 7 bases and the J segment 2 bases; nucleotides outside the gene matches: 6. CDR3 nucleotide sequence: TGTGCCAGTAAGCAGCGGGAGGGCTCCACAGATACGCAGTATTTT. The encoded protein is CASKQREGSTDTQYF.

As concerns this clone: The germline gene is not matched at one end of the junction; a read error may be the cause. J is TRBJ2-1 and V is TRBV4-3; TRBD2 agrees at 13 bases. This CDR3 contains 15 residues. Germline V CDR1 and CDR2: LGHNA, YSLEER. CDR3 nucleotide sequence: TGCGCCAGCAGCCAAGTACTAGCGGGAGGGCCCCAGCCGGTCTTC. It translates to CASSQVLAGGPQPVF.

The chain carries TRBV7-3 and TRBJ2-1; no firm D call. CDR3 length: 15 residues. Per the germline V gene, CDR1 is SGHTA and CDR2 is FQGTGA. V dropped 5 bases and J dropped 0 bases, with 11 bases sitting between them. CDR3 DNA sequence: TGTGCCAGCAGCCCGGCGATAGGCTCCTACAATGAGCAGTTCTTC. It specifies CASSPAIGSYNEQFF. Supplemented by reference TRBV7-3 and TRBJ2-1, the full variable domain reads GAGVSQTPSNKVTEKGKYVELRCDPISGHTALYWYRQSLGQGPEFLIYFQGTGAADDSGLPNDRFFAVRPEGSVSTLKIQRTERGDSAVYLCASSPAIGSYNEQFFGPGTRLTVL.

V is TRBV7-9 and J is TRBJ1-6; no clear D. V gave up 0 bases and J gave up 8 bases, with 5 bases separating them. From germline, CDR1 is SEHNR and CDR2 FQNEAQ (reference sequence). This CDR3 spans 13 amino acids. The CDR3 reads CASSLASYSPLHF. The CDR3 DNA follows: TGTGCCAGCAGCTTAGCTTCCTATTCACCCCTCCACTTT.

This clone was seen a handful of times. The genes are TRBV30 and TRBJ1-2; D is undetermined. This CDR3 spans 14 amino acids. Germline assignment: CDR1 GTSNPN and CDR2 SVGIG (reference sequence). V lost 7 bases, J lost 6 bases, and 21 bases lay in between. DNA for the CDR3: TGTGCCTCCTCGTTTAGAAGGGTTAAGAATGGCTACACCTTC. This codes for CASSFRRVKNGYTF.

CDR3: CASSLVKDRAKNIQYF. As DNA, the CDR3 is TGTGCCAGCAGCCTAGTAAAGGACAGGGCCAAAAACATTCAGTACTTC. This chain links TRBV5-6 with TRBJ2-4; 7 bases map to TRBD1. CDR3 size: 16 residues. Germline lookup yields CDR1 SGHDT and CDR2 YYEEEE. V was pared by 4 bases and J by 1 base, with 8 bases of the junction left unmatched.

V and J are TRBV10-1 and TRBJ2-1; 15 nucleotides line up with TRBD2. Trimming removed 6 bases from V and 4 bases from J; junction bases left unmatched: 7. The germline V gene has CDR1 WNHNN and CDR2 SYGVQD (reference sequence). The CDR3 runs 17 residues. The CDR3 is CASSSGTSGRWYNEQFF. DNA of the CDR3: TGCGCCAGCAGCTCCGGGACTAGCGGGAGGTGGTACAATGAGCAGTTCTTC.

This clone appeared a single time. The V gene is TRBV6-5, the J gene TRBJ1-1; D uncertain. Germline CDR1 MNHEY, CDR2 SVGAGI. Trimming took 9 bases from V and 2 from J, leaving 16 bases between them. The CDR3 spans 14 residues. CDR3 bases: TGTGCCAGTTATTCCGGGCAGCTTAACACTGAAGCTTTCTTT. Its translation: CASYSGQLNTEAFF.